The 28 T cell receptor beta chains reported below all come from one sample, sequenced in a study of human T cells and chemical hapten exposure. TCRdb recomputed calls from the RACE reads with MiXCR, one row per CDR3 protein. The sample carries under 200,000 distinct CDR3 sequences, about 14% recorded once. Time point reported: patch test 1, 2 weeks after DPC sensitization. Treatment: therapeutic diphenylcyclopropenone sensitization with weekly scalp DPC. The input for sequencing was whole blood, taken in connection with sensitization to the hapten diphenylcyclopropenone (DPC). Every receptor here comes from a woman under 40 with alopecia areata. Some clones in this sample may be carry-over from other donors' samples.

CDR3 sequence (DNA): TGCAGTGCTAGAGGGGGCCTCACCGGGGAGCTGTTTTTT. Encoded protein: CSARGGLTGELFF. The chain recombines TRBV20-1 with TRBJ2-2; D might be TRBD1 (5 bases). Trimming stripped 1 base from V and 4 bases from J, with 7 bases between. Germline lookup yields CDR1 DFQATT and CDR2 SNEGSKA (reference sequence). This CDR3 has 13 amino acids.

The chain couples TRBV4-2 to TRBJ1-4; D remains unclear. Trimming removed 0 bases from V and 6 bases from J, with 14 bases in between. The CDR3 is 16 residues long. Germline V lookup: CDR1 LGHNA, CDR2 YNFKEQ. DNA of the CDR3: TGTGCCAGCAGCCAAGATTTCGACGGGAGGGATGAAAAACTGTTTTTT. It specifies CASSQDFDGRDEKLFF.

This clonotype was observed a few times. Since the CDR3 does not end with the conserved phenylalanine or tryptophan, this likely comes from a read error. The limits of the CDR3 on the DNA are not certain, so only TCRdb's listed CDR3 is given. The J gene is TRBJ1-4, the V gene TRBV18. The germline gives CDR1 KGHSH, CDR2 LQKENI. Including both end residues, the CDR3 is 8 amino acids long. The CDR3 loop reads CASSPRTV.

This clonotype was detected many times. The rearrangement uses TRBV12-3 or TRBV12-4 and TRBJ1-1; maybe TRBD1 (5 bases). The V end lost 7 bases, the J end lost 4 bases, and 19 bases lay between the germline ends. The CDR3 runs to 15 residues. The CDR3 DNA reads as TGTGCCAGCACCCCGGGAACGCCAAGGGGCACTGAAGCTTTCTTT. Its translation is CASTPGTPRGTEAFF.

A few counts support this clonotype. The chain couples TRBV6-6 to TRBJ2-1, with D unclear. Between the trimmed V and J ends, which lost 6 bases and 5 bases, there was a span of 14 bases. The CDR3 extends over 14 amino acids. Germline lookup yields CDR1 MNHNY and CDR2 SVGAGI (reference sequence). This CDR3 reads CASRSHVDNNEQFF. As DNA, the CDR3 is TGTGCCAGCAGAAGCCATGTTGATAACAATGAGCAGTTCTTC.

This clonotype has a handful of counts. The V gene is TRBV29-1, the J gene TRBJ2-1; 7 bases line up with TRBD2. The V gene end was trimmed by 7 bases and the J gene end by 6 bases; junction bases not matched to a gene: 15. Per germline, CDR1 SQVTM and CDR2 ANQGSEA. This CDR3 is built from 15 residues. The CDR3 nucleotides read TGCAGCGGGGATCGGGTTTGGGAGGGCCTCAATGAGCAGTTCTTC. Translation gives CSGDRVWEGLNEQFF.

This clonotype was seen only a few times. The chain employs TRBV7-2 and TRBJ2-5; D remains ambiguous. Trimming pared 5 bases from V and 5 bases from J, leaving 12 bases between. Germline assignment: CDR1 SGHTA and CDR2 FQGNSA. CDR3 length: 13 residues. CDR3 DNA sequence: TGTGCCAGCAGCCCCTATTTTGCGGAGACCCAGTACTTC. Amino acid sequence: CASSPYFAETQYF. Based on the CDR3 plus reference TRBV7-2 and TRBJ2-5, the full variable domain is GAGVSQSPSNKVTEKGKDVELRCDPISGHTALYWYRQSLGQGLEFLIYFQGNSAPDKSGLPSDRFSAERTGGSVSTLTIQRTQQEDSAVYLCASSPYFAETQYFGPGTRLLVL.

V is TRBV7-3 and J is TRBJ1-1, with D possibly being TRBD1 (5 bases). The CDR3 is 13 residues long. Germline V gene lookup returns CDR1 SGHTA and CDR2 FQGTGA. V was shortened by 2 bases and J by 7 bases, with 11 bases between the two germline ends. For the CDR3, the DNA is TGTGCCAGCAGCTTACAGGGTAAGAGTGAAGCTTTCTTT. This translates into CASSLQGKSEAFF.

This clonotype was detected many times. The rearrangement uses TRBV28 and TRBJ2-7; no reliable D call. The CDR3 is 13 residues long. Looked up from germline, CDR1 is MDHEN and CDR2 is SYDVKM. V lost 4 bases and J lost 4, with 11 bases in between. The CDR3 loop is CASSSGPVYEQYF. The CDR3 DNA is TGTGCCAGCAGTTCCGGACCCGTTTACGAGCAGTACTTC.

This clonotype was detected many times. V is TRBV28 and J is TRBJ1-5; D gene uncertain. Germline V gene data show CDR1 as MDHEN and CDR2 as SYDVKM. There are 12 residues in the CDR3. Trimming shortened V by 1 base and J by 6 bases, and 4 bases separated the two germline ends. The CDR3 nucleotides are TGTGCCAGCAGTTTATTCAGTCAGCCCCAGCATTTT. It specifies CASSLFSQPQHF.

The sample holds many counts of this clonotype. The V and J genes are TRBV29-1 and TRBJ2-5; a weak D match, TRBD1 (5 bases). With 7 bases removed from V and 5 bases from J, the gap between germline ends came to 17 bases. The CDR3 has 13 amino acids. Germline V gene sequence: CDR1 SQVTM, CDR2 ANQGSEA. The CDR3: CSARPGLKETQYF. The CDR3 nucleotides are TGCAGCGCACGCCCAGGGCTAAAGGAGACCCAGTACTTC.

The gene calls are TRBV7-8 and TRBJ2-5, with 12 positions matching TRBD2. V dropped 4 bases and J dropped 5; count of bases not matched to a gene: 8. Germline CDR1 is SGHVS and CDR2 is FQNEAQ. CDR3 size: 16 residues. Here the CDR3 reads CASSSASGGAGETQYF. CDR3 DNA: TGTGCCAGCAGCTCCGCTAGCGGGGGGGCCGGGGAGACCCAGTACTTC.

The V gene is TRBV7-7, the J gene TRBJ2-3; D is uncertain. The germline V gene has CDR1 SSHAT and CDR2 FNYEAQ (reference sequence). There are 15 residues in the CDR3. V lost 1 base and J lost 2, with 10 bases in between. CDR3 coding DNA: TGTGCCAGCAGCTTAGGTGCGAGTACCACAGATACGCAGTATTTT. It is translated as CASSLGASTTDTQYF. The complete variable domain, with remaining parts taken from reference TRBV7-7 and TRBJ2-3, reads GAGVSQSPRYKVTKRGQDVTLRCDPISSHATLYWYQQALGQGPEFLTYFNYEAQPDKSGLPSDRFSAERPEGSISTLTIQRTEQRDSAMYRCASSLGASTTDTQYFGPGTRLTVL.

This clonotype was observed a few times. The V and J genes are TRBV29-1 and TRBJ2-7, with 12 bases fitting TRBD1. CDR3 length equals 19 residues. After removal of 4 bases from V and 4 bases from J, the junction contained 20 bases not matched to a gene. Germline V gene sequence: CDR1 SQVTM, CDR2 ANQGSEA. This CDR3 is CSVVSSYSGQGALEYEQYF. CDR3 coding DNA: TGCAGCGTTGTTTCTTCTTATTCGGGACAGGGGGCTCTGGAATACGAGCAGTACTTC.

This clonotype was counted between two and nine times. The chain employs TRBV7-6 and TRBJ1-5; TRBD1 is a possible D gene (6 bases). Trimming pared 11 bases from V and 5 bases from J, leaving 19 bases between. CDR1 is SGHVS, CDR2 FNYEAQ, per germline. The CDR3 runs 14 residues. The CDR3 DNA reads TGTGCCGTCCTAAGGGGGGGACTTGATCAGCCCCAGCATTTT. The encoded protein is CAVLRGGLDQPQHF. The entire variable domain, with the rest obtained from reference TRBV7-6 and TRBJ1-5, is as follows: GAGVSQSPRYKVTKRGQDVALRCDPISGHVSLYWYRQALGQGPEFLTYFNYEAQQDKSGLPNDRFSAERPEGSISTLTIQRTEQRDSAMYRCAVLRGGLDQPQHFGDGTRLSIL.

Regarding this clonotype: The DNA is omitted, as the CDR3 cannot be located on it reliably, and the CDR3 follows TCRdb's listing. The chain recombines TRBV12-2 with TRBJ1-3; the D call of TRBD1 is as the table states it, not checked on the DNA. TRBV12-2 is flagged as a pseudogene. From its first to its last residue, the CDR3 has 18 amino acids. The CDR3 protein is CASRPGHPAVGSGNTIYF.

This clonotype has more than one count but fewer than ten. The chain links TRBV20-1 to TRBJ1-6; maybe TRBD1 (6 bases). Between the trimmed V and J ends, which lost 0 bases and 7 bases, there was a span of 16 bases. Looked up from germline, CDR1 is DFQATT and CDR2 is SNEGSKA (reference sequence). The CDR3 has 16 amino acids. In nucleotides, the CDR3 is TGCAGTGCTAGAGACCAGCCGGGACAACGAAATTCACCCCTCCACTTT. It yields the protein CSARDQPGQRNSPLHF.

The CDR3 here is CASGPPHGDRYGNTEAFF. The DNA of the CDR3 is TGTGCTAGTGGTCCGCCCCACGGGGACAGGTACGGGAACACTGAAGCTTTCTTT. The chain links TRBV12-5 to TRBJ1-1; 8 nucleotides match TRBD1. Germline values: CDR1 LGHNT, CDR2 FRNRAP. This CDR3 comprises 18 residues. V was pared by 5 bases and J by 1 base, with 15 bases of the junction left unmatched.

In this sample, this clonotype turned up many times. The chain is built from TRBV7-3 and TRBJ1-6, with D maybe TRBD1 (6 bases). Germline values: CDR1 SGHTA, CDR2 FQGTGA. This CDR3 is 16 amino acids long. Trimming shortened V by 2 bases and J by 5 bases, and 13 bases separated the two germline ends. CDR3 coding DNA: TGTGCCAGCAGCTTATACGGGGGCGCAGATAATTCACCCCTCCACTTT. It is translated as CASSLYGGADNSPLHF.

This clonotype has more than one count but fewer than ten. This chain uses TRBV28 with TRBJ1-1; D unclear. The length of the CDR3 is 11 residues. V shed 6 bases and J shed 7 bases, with 9 bases lying between them. Germline-derived CDR1 and CDR2 are MDHEN and SYDVKM. The CDR3 DNA sequence: TGTGCCAGCAGATCAGAGCTTGAAGCTTTCTTT. Protein product: CASRSELEAFF.

This clonotype was recorded a few times. V is TRBV5-4 and J is TRBJ2-1; 9 positions match TRBD2. Germline-derived CDR1 and CDR2 are SGHNT and YYREEE (reference sequence). The V segment lost 6 bases and the J segment 5 bases; nucleotides outside the gene matches: 18. The CDR3 is 18 amino acids. CDR3 residues: CASTLRSRSGRIDNEQFF. Here the CDR3 DNA reads TGTGCCAGCACCCTTAGGTCAAGAAGCGGGAGGATCGACAATGAGCAGTTCTTC.

This clonotype was detected many times. The V gene is TRBV12-3 or TRBV12-4, the J gene TRBJ1-4; D unresolved. The CDR3 consists of 15 residues. Trimming shortened V by 2 bases and J by 7 bases, and 14 bases separated the two germline ends. CDR3 coding DNA: TGTGCCAGCAGTTTAACCGGAGGTAGAGCTGAAAAACTGTTTTTT. Protein product: CASSLTGGRAEKLFF.

This clonotype was seen more than once but under ten times. This sequence joins TRBV6-2 or TRBV6-3 and TRBJ2-3, with a weak D call TRBD2 (7 bases). Germline loops: CDR1 MNHEY, CDR2 SVGEGT. This CDR3 comprises 15 residues. V shed 6 bases and J shed 5 bases, with 18 bases lying between them. The CDR3 nucleotides read TGTGCCAGCAGACACCCCGGGGGGCCGGGAGATACGCAGTATTTT. Its translation: CASRHPGGPGDTQYF.

In its sample, this clonotype was seen a few times. The rearrangement joins TRBV7-9 to TRBJ2-5, with no clear D. The germline V and J ends were trimmed by 4 bases and 4 bases, with 10 bases remaining between them. Germline V gene sequence: CDR1 SEHNR, CDR2 FQNEAQ (reference sequence). The CDR3 loop spans 13 amino acids. CDR3 region: CASSSVGPETQYF. DNA of the CDR3: TGTGCCAGCAGCTCGGTCGGGCCAGAGACCCAGTACTTC.

This clonotype was detected ten times or more. V and J are TRBV15 and TRBJ1-6; D ambiguous. The germline CDR1 and CDR2 sequences are LNHNV and YYDKDF (reference sequence). The CDR3 extends over 13 amino acids. Trimming stripped 3 bases from V and 4 bases from J, with 4 bases between. CDR3 in DNA: TGTGCCACCAGCAGGGAGTATAATTCACCCCTCCACTTT. Amino acids: CATSREYNSPLHF.

The chain has TRBV7-8 and TRBJ2-3; 7 bases line up with TRBD1. J was trimmed by 1 base and V by 5 bases; bases with no gene match: 6. The CDR3 covers 15 residues. Per the germline V gene, CDR1 is SGHVS and CDR2 is FQNEAQ. CDR3 coding DNA: TGTGCCAGCAGCCCACGAGGACAGGGCACAGATACGCAGTATTTT. Its translation is CASSPRGQGTDTQYF.

This clonotype showed up just a few times. The chain has TRBV28 and TRBJ1-6, with 7 bases that match TRBD1. This CDR3 spans 15 amino acids. V was clipped by 5 bases and J by 7 bases; unmatched bases: 8. Per germline, CDR1 MDHEN and CDR2 SYDVKM. CDR3 DNA: TGTGCCAGCAGTCGAAGGGGGCCGGAGAATTCACCCCTCCACTTT. Translation: CASSRRGPENSPLHF.

This clonotype has only a few counts. This rearrangement joins TRBV20-1 to TRBJ1-1; no definite D call. V lost 5 bases and J 4 bases, leaving 14 bases between the germline ends. Germline V gene lookup returns CDR1 DFQATT and CDR2 SNEGSKA (reference sequence). The CDR3 consists of 13 residues. The CDR3 nucleotides are TGCAGTGCTCCCTCCGAGAGCGGCACTGAAGCTTTCTTT. Protein: CSAPSESGTEAFF.